Listed below are T cell receptor beta chains from one sample, sequenced in a study of blood T cell repertoires in COVID-19. Generated by immunoSEQ multiplex PCR, the TCRdb table keeps only in-frame clones and is missing some. The profile covers about 280,000 clones, with around 90% appearing a single time and approximately 8.8% taken by the ten largest. Sample: peripheral blood. The receptors derive from a young man with active or convalescent COVID-19. Both conserved end residues are part of each CDR3.

CASSISREAFF | TRBJ1-1 | TRBV19
CASSFNRPNTEAFF | TRBJ1-1 | TRBV5-1
CASKSFREENEKLFF | TRBJ1-4 | TRBV19
CATSDRTGVYEQYF | TRBJ2-7 | TRBV24-1
CASTYTAMGNTGELFF | TRBJ2-2 | TRBV7-8
CASATTYQHYNEQFF | TRBJ2-1 | TRBV25-1
CASSLGTVYGYTF | TRBJ1-2 | TRBV25-1
CASSIAGNIKSQHF | TRBJ1-5 | TRBV19
CASSREYQETQYF | TRBJ2-5 | TRBV4-1
CASTGGWTGELFF | TRBJ2-2 | TRBV2
CASSRSGGIGNSPLHF | TRBJ1-6 | TRBV4-1
CASSYSGGPPNTQYF | TRBJ2-3 | TRBV19
CASKVMAGANQPQHF | TRBJ1-5 | TRBV19
CASSPIRGLYEQYF | TRBJ2-7 | TRBV6-5
CASSVETVGTGELFF | TRBJ2-2 | TRBV9
CATSRDTSGFFYNEQFF | TRBJ2-1 | TRBV15
CASTNGQDFSYEQYF | TRBJ2-7 | TRBV5-1
CASSAGQGANGYTF | TRBJ1-2 | TRBV9
CASRPNRGRWEPQHF | TRBJ1-5 | TRBV19
CASRRGVQGRYSNQPQHF | TRBJ1-5 | TRBV28